Listed below are T cell receptor beta chains from one sample, sequenced in a study of radiotherapy plus CTLA-4 blockade in lung cancer. Assay used: immunoSEQ multiplex PCR; TCRdb lists only in-frame clones, some missing. The repertoire includes 45,000 to 55,000 clones, around nine tenths of them detected once, and about 7.2% sits in the top ten. Source: peripheral blood, taken from a patient treated with radiotherapy plus ipilimumab. The receptor set was obtained from a human donor with non-small cell lung cancer whose response to radiotherapy plus ipilimumab could not be evaluated. The CDR3 runs from the conserved cysteine through the conserved F or W. The D gene is left open where the match is weak. A clone size is listed for some rows: how often the clone was seen (once, few, many), or a class if it is expanded.

>.|TRBV9|once|TRBJ2-1
CASTSGSYNEQFF
TGTGCCAGCACAAGCGGGTCCTACAATGAGCAGTTCTTC
>TRBD1|TRBV9|.|TRBJ1-5
CASSAKKGRGFPNQPQHF
TGTGCCAGCAGCGCAAAGAAAGGCAGGGGGTTCCCGAATCAGCCCCAGCATTTT
>TRBD2|TRBV27|once|TRBJ2-7
CASSLLGRGGYEQYF
TGTGCCAGCAGTTTATTGGGGCGGGGGGGCTACGAGCAGTACTTC
>.|TRBV18|.|TRBJ2-7
CASSPSLSREQYF
TGTGCCAGCTCACCATCGTTATCTCGGGAGCAGTACTTC
>TRBD1|TRBV10-3|.|TRBJ2-1
CAISEMTGGTLGNEQFF
TGTGCCATCAGTGAGATGACAGGGGGCACCCTAGGGAATGAGCAGTTCTTC
>TRBD1|TRBV7-2|.|TRBJ1-5
CASSLGQGGQPQHF
TGTGCCAGCAGCTTAGGCCAGGGGGGCCAGCCCCAGCATTTT
>TRBD2|TRBV19|.|TRBJ2-1
CASSISLSRGLAADEQFF
TGTGCCAGTAGTATATCCCTCAGTAGGGGACTAGCGGCGGATGAGCAGTTCTTC
>.|TRBV30|few|TRBJ1-2
CAWSVWRGVDGYTF
TGTGCCTGGAGTGTATGGCGGGGGGTTGATGGCTACACCTTC
>.|TRBV12-2|.|TRBJ1-2
CASRSDRPLNNYGYTF
TGTGCAAGTCGTTCAGACAGGCCCCTCAATAACTATGGCTACACCTTC
>.|TRBV28|.|TRBJ2-1
CASSAYNEQFF
TGTGCCAGTAGCGCCTACAATGAGCAGTTCTTC
>TRBD2|TRBV18|.|TRBJ2-1
CASSRVSGGVYNEQFF
TGTGCCAGCTCACGCGTCAGCGGGGGAGTCTACAATGAGCAGTTCTTC
>TRBD1|TRBV5-5|.|TRBJ2-2
CASSLGLGTGFGELFF
TGTGCCAGCAGCCTGGGGCTGGGGACAGGGTTCGGGGAGCTGTTTTTT
>TRBD2|TRBV7-2|.|TRBJ2-1
CASSSATSGTPSYNEQFF
TGTGCCAGCAGCTCCGCCACTAGCGGGACCCCCTCCTACAATGAGCAGTTCTTC
>TRBD2|TRBV5-8|.|TRBJ2-1
CASTPFAGGYNEQFF
TGTGCCAGCACCCCCTTTGCGGGGGGTTACAATGAGCAGTTCTTC
>.|TRBV29-1|.|TRBJ1-1
CSVEGGVTEAFF
TGCAGCGTTGAAGGGGGGGTCACTGAAGCTTTCTTT
>TRBD1|TRBV5-5|.|TRBJ2-4
CASSPGQVDRKNIQYF
TGTGCCAGCAGCCCGGGACAGGTAGATCGCAAAAACATTCAGTACTTC
>TRBD2|TRBV9|.|TRBJ2-3
CASSPGLAGPDTQYF
TGTGCCAGCAGCCCCGGACTAGCGGGACCAGATACGCAGTATTTT
>TRBD1|TRBV28|.|TRBJ1-4
CASRSPLQGTNEKLFF
TGTGCCAGCAGATCACCCCTACAGGGGACTAATGAAAAACTGTTTTTT
>TRBD2|TRBV7-2|.|TRBJ2-7
CASSSLGLAASEQYF
TGTGCCAGCAGCAGCTTGGGACTAGCGGCCTCCGAGCAGTACTTC
>TRBD1|TRBV9|.|TRBJ1-1
CASSPRQGGNTEAFF
TGTGCCAGCAGCCCCCGACAGGGGGGGAACACTGAAGCTTTCTTT
>TRBD1|TRBV5-5|.|TRBJ1-2
CASSLLDRLASTTYGYTF
TGTGCCAGCAGCTTGCTGGACAGGTTAGCGTCAACCACCTATGGCTACACCTTC
>.|TRBV5-1|.|TRBJ2-3
CASSEGGPRTDTQYF
TGCGCCAGCAGCGAGGGTGGACCTCGCACAGATACGCAGTATTTT
>TRBD2|TRBV5-1|.|TRBJ2-3
CASSLGTSGDTDTQYF
TGCGCCAGCAGCTTGGGGACTAGCGGGGACACAGATACGCAGTATTTT
>TRBD2|TRBV19|.|TRBJ2-3
CASSIRSSGLDTQYF
TGTGCCAGTAGTATAAGGTCTAGCGGCCTAGATACGCAGTATTTT
>TRBD2|TRBV5-1|.|TRBJ2-3
CASSDPTTSGGAGDTQYF
TGCGCCAGCAGCGATCCAACCACTAGCGGGGGGGCTGGAGATACGCAGTATTTT
>TRBD2|TRBV29-1|.|TRBJ2-3
CSLSRGGGTDTQYF
TGCAGCCTCTCTCGCGGGGGTGGCACAGATACGCAGTATTTT
>TRBD2|TRBV5-6|.|TRBJ2-1
CASSLGLASNEQFF
TGTGCCAGCAGCTTGGGACTAGCTAGCAATGAGCAGTTCTTC
>TRBD1|TRBV29-1|.|TRBJ1-2
CSVARTGIGNYGYTF
TGCAGCGTAGCCCGGACAGGGATTGGTAACTATGGCTACACCTTC
>.|TRBV29-1|.|TRBJ2-5
CSVGGEDQETQYF
TGCAGCGTCGGCGGGGAAGACCAAGAGACCCAGTACTTC
>TRBD2|TRBV7-2|.|TRBJ2-7
CASSSSGGPYEQYF
TGTGCCAGCAGTTCTAGCGGGGGCCCCTACGAGCAGTACTTC
>.|TRBV7-9|.|TRBJ2-7
CASGALWQGGEQYF
TGTGCCAGCGGAGCCCTCTGGCAGGGTGGCGAGCAGTACTTC
>TRBD1|TRBV28|once|TRBJ1-1
CASSFRDRGRAFF
TGTGCCAGCAGTTTCCGGGACAGGGGGAGAGCTTTCTTT
>.|TRBV11-2|.|TRBJ2-3
CASSFHAPPDTQYF
TGTGCCAGCAGCTTCCATGCGCCACCAGATACGCAGTATTTT
>TRBD1|TRBV5-1|.|TRBJ2-5
CASSSPGTGYGETQYF
TGCGCCAGCAGCTCCCCCGGGACAGGGTACGGGGAGACCCAGTACTTC
>TRBD1|TRBV19|.|TRBJ2-5
CASSTGYRGQETQYF
TGTGCCAGTAGTACCGGGTACAGGGGACAGGAGACCCAGTACTTC
>.|TRBV14|.|TRBJ2-7
CASSQDEGRPYEQYF
TGTGCCAGCAGCCAAGATGAGGGGAGGCCCTACGAGCAGTACTTC
>.|TRBV21-1|.|TRBJ1-2
CASSSSGTVYGYTF
TGTGCCAGCAGCAGCTCAGGGACAGTCTATGGCTACACCTTC